Each of the 20 T cell receptor beta chains below was sequenced from the same sample in a study of blood T cell repertoires in COVID-19. Assay: immunoSEQ multiplex PCR; the TCRdb copy retains only in-frame clones and omits some. The sample yields around 280,000 clones, around 90% seen once. The sample comprised PBMCs or T cells enriched from blood (not recorded which). The receptors were gathered from a woman aged 40 to 50 who had recovered from COVID-19.

The V call is TRBV12-3 or TRBV12-4, the J call TRBJ2-7; maybe TRBD1 (5 bases). The CDR3 extends over 13 amino acids. Trimming took off 7 bases at V and 2 bases at J, with 12 bases between the two ends. The DNA of the CDR3 is TGTGCCAGCACTCAGGGCAGCACCTACGAGCAGTACTTC. Translated, it gives CASTQGSTYEQYF.

The chain carries TRBV6-1 and TRBJ2-1, with a tentative D call TRBD1 (6 bases). This CDR3 has 15 amino acids. Germline CDR1 reads MNHNS; CDR2 reads SASEGT. V was trimmed by 3 bases and J by 8 bases, leaving 17 bases between them. The CDR3 DNA follows: TGTGCCAGCAGTGACAACAGGGCGGGTTGGCATGAGCAGTTCTTC. Translation gives CASSDNRAGWHEQFF.

J is TRBJ2-3 and V is TRBV9; TRBD2 aligns across 8 bases. The length of the CDR3 is 15 residues. Trimming removed 0 bases from V and 4 bases from J; junction bases left unmatched: 4. Per germline, CDR1 SGDLS and CDR2 YYNGEE. CDR3 protein: CASSVAAGGADTQYF. In nucleotides, the CDR3 is TGTGCCAGCAGCGTAGCGGCGGGAGGAGCAGATACGCAGTATTTT.

The chain employs TRBV13 and TRBJ1-2, with 12 bases aligning to TRBD1. Germline values: CDR1 PRHDT, CDR2 FYEKMQ (reference sequence). J was trimmed by 6 bases and V by 4 bases; bases with no gene match: 9. This CDR3 has 16 residues. The CDR3 nucleotides are TGTGCCAGCAGCTCGGCGGGGACAGGGGGCAGGGATGGCTACACCTTC. This sequence encodes CASSSAGTGGRDGYTF.

The rearrangement uses TRBV6-5 and TRBJ1-3; D is undetermined. In germline, CDR1 is MNHEY, CDR2 SVGAGI. The CDR3 covers 13 residues. Trimming took 5 bases from V and 0 from J, leaving 5 bases between them. The CDR3 bases are TGTGCCAGCAGTACTCTCTCTGGAAACACCATATATTTT. Translation: CASSTLSGNTIYF.

This rearrangement joins TRBV27 to TRBJ1-5; 7 nucleotides agree with TRBD1. The trim removed 3 bases at V and 5 bases at J, leaving 4 bases unmatched. This CDR3 has 14 amino acids. The germline gives CDR1 MNHEY, CDR2 SMNVEV (reference sequence). In nucleotides, the CDR3 is TGTGCCAGCAGTTTCTCCAGGGGGGATCAGCCCCAGCATTTT. It is translated as CASSFSRGDQPQHF.

This rearrangement joins TRBV9 to TRBJ2-1; D remains ambiguous. Trimming cost V 1 base and J 5 bases, with 7 bases left between them. The CDR3 has 13 residues. Germline V gene data show CDR1 as SGDLS and CDR2 as YYNGEE. CDR3 protein: CASSVLVDNEQFF. The CDR3 coding sequence is TGTGCCAGCAGCGTACTTGTAGACAATGAGCAGTTCTTC.

V and J are TRBV6-5 and TRBJ1-3; 7 bases map to TRBD1. Trimming removed 9 bases from V and 6 bases from J; junction bases left unmatched: 14. CDR1 and CDR2 (germline): MNHEY, SVGAGI. This CDR3 has 15 residues. CDR3 amino acids: CARGSRQGEENTIYF. The CDR3, as DNA: TGTGCCAGAGGATCCAGACAGGGTGAGGAAAACACCATATATTTT.

V usage is TRBV7-8 and J usage is TRBJ2-7; weak D call: TRBD1 (5 bases). The ends were cut back, 5 bases at V and 1 base at J, with 12 bases in the middle. Germline CDR1 is SGHVS and CDR2 is FQNEAQ. The CDR3 loop spans 14 amino acids. The CDR3 here is CASSPGHKSYEQYF. In DNA, the CDR3 is TGTGCCAGCAGCCCCGGACACAAGTCCTACGAGCAGTACTTC.

This rearrangement joins TRBV11-3 to TRBJ1-2; TRBD1 matches 9 bases. The CDR3 loop spans 15 amino acids. CDR1 is SGHNT, CDR2 YENEEA, per germline. V shed 2 bases and J 4 bases; nucleotides not matched to a gene: 5. The chain's CDR3 is CASSLWTGVVYGYTF. The CDR3 nucleotides are TGTGCCAGCAGCTTATGGACAGGGGTGGTCTATGGCTACACCTTC.

The chain is built from TRBV12-3 or TRBV12-4 and TRBJ2-7, with D unclear. The CDR3 has 13 amino acids. V gave up 6 bases and J gave up 5 bases, with 14 bases separating them. CDR3 sequence reads: CASSLSSPDEQYF. The CDR3 coding sequence is TGTGCCAGCAGCCTTAGCAGTCCCGACGAGCAGTACTTC.

Only one count was recorded for this clone. The sample carries other DNA sequences with the same CDR3. The chain employs TRBV9 and TRBJ2-2, with D tentatively TRBD2 (6 bases). Per the germline V gene, CDR1 is SGDLS and CDR2 is YYNGEE. V was clipped by 0 bases and J by 0 bases, with 6 bases between them. CDR3 length: 15 residues. The DNA of the CDR3 is TGTGCCAGCAGCGTAGCGGGGGCGAACACCGGGGAGCTGTTTTTT. Translation: CASSVAGANTGELFF.

The chain is built from TRBV6-2 or TRBV6-3 and TRBJ1-2; D might be TRBD1 (6 bases). The V and J ends lost 2 bases and 4 bases respectively, with 11 bases between them. CDR1 MNHEY and CDR2 SVGEGT come from the germline V gene. The CDR3 covers 14 residues. CDR3 sequence (DNA): TGTGCCAGCAGTTACGGGGGCAGTACCTATGGCTACACCTTC. This gives the protein CASSYGGSTYGYTF.

The chain employs TRBV14 and TRBJ1-2, with D possibly being TRBD1 (6 bases). The CDR3 contains 14 residues. From germline, CDR1 is SGHDN and CDR2 FVKESK. Trimming stripped 5 bases from V and 5 bases from J, with 15 bases between. The CDR3 nucleotides read TGTGCCAGCAGCTTTAGGGGGAGCAAGTATGGCTACACCTTC. Protein sequence: CASSFRGSKYGYTF. Variable domain in full (rest from reference TRBV14 and TRBJ1-2): EAGVTQFPSHSVIEKGQTVTLRCDPISGHDNLYWYRRVMGKEIKFLLHFVKESKQDESGMPNNRFLAERTGGTYSTLKVQPAELEDSGVYFCASSFRGSKYGYTFGSGTRLTVV.

The chain uses TRBV18 and TRBJ2-5; D possibly corresponds to TRBD2 (6 bases). The CDR3 loop spans 15 amino acids. Trimming pared 6 bases from V and 5 bases from J, leaving 19 bases between. From germline, CDR1 is KGHSH and CDR2 LQKENI. CDR3: CASSRGTGAGETQYF. For the CDR3, the DNA is TGTGCCAGCTCTCGCGGGACCGGGGCAGGGGAGACCCAGTACTTC. The whole variable domain, filled in from reference TRBV18 and TRBJ2-5, reads NAGVMQNPRHLVRRRGQEARLRCSPMKGHSHVYWYRQLPEEGLKFMVYLQKENIIDESGMPKERFSAEFPKEGPSILRIQQVVRGDSAAYFCASSRGTGAGETQYFGPGTRLLVL.

This clone has just a few counts. CDR3 nucleotide sequence: TGTGCCAGCAGTCGGGACGGGGGCAATCAGCCCCAGCATTTT. Translating it yields CASSRDGGNQPQHF. The chain links TRBV6-6 to TRBJ1-5, with D possibly being TRBD1 (5 bases). The CDR3 has 14 amino acids. Trimming shortened V by 5 bases and J by 2 bases, and 10 bases separated the two germline ends. CDR1 is MNHNY, CDR2 SVGAGI, per germline (reference sequence).

This clone was detected only a few times. The V and J genes are TRBV28 and TRBJ1-5, with TRBD1 identical over 7 bases. This CDR3 region has 15 residues. J lost 2 bases, V lost 8 bases, and 9 bases had no gene match. The germline V gene encodes CDR1 MDHEN and CDR2 SYDVKM. The CDR3 DNA reads TGTGCCAGCCTTAAGACGACAGGGCGCAATCAGCCCCAGCATTTT. This codes for CASLKTTGRNQPQHF.

This rearrangement joins TRBV2 to TRBJ1-5; 11 bases line up with TRBD1. With 5 bases clipped from V and 5 bases from J, the junction kept 5 bases outside the gene matches. The CDR3 is 15 amino acids. In germline, CDR1 is SNHLY, CDR2 FYNNEI. As DNA, the CDR3 is TGTGCCAGCAGTCCCGGGACAGGGGGGTATCAGCCCCAGCATTTT. Protein: CASSPGTGGYQPQHF.

The chain carries TRBV10-3 and TRBJ2-1; the match to TRBD2 covers 11 bases. This CDR3 spans 17 amino acids. Germline V gene data show CDR1 as ENHRY and CDR2 as SYGVKD. After removal of 7 bases from V and 0 bases from J, the junction contained 8 bases not matched to a gene. The CDR3 DNA reads TGTGCCATCAAGGGGACTAGCGGAGGGAGCTCCTACAATGAGCAGTTCTTC. Amino acids: CAIKGTSGGSSYNEQFF.

This CDR3 is CASSLYRSDTEAFF. Here the CDR3 DNA reads TGTGCCAGCAGCTTATACCGATCGGACACTGAAGCTTTCTTT. J is TRBJ1-1 and V is TRBV7-2; D uncertain. The V end lost 2 bases, the J end lost 3 bases, and 10 bases lay between the germline ends. CDR1 is SGHTA, CDR2 FQGNSA, per germline. This CDR3 spans 14 amino acids.